This T cell receptor beta chain appears in the sequencing data of a study of T-cell reconstitution after alpha-beta-depleted transplantation in children. The CDR3 has 9 residues. Germline CDR1 is MRHNA and CDR2 is SNTAGT. V was pared by 11 bases and J by 7 bases, with 8 bases between. Unique molecular identifiers featured in how the TCRbeta library was prepared. TCRdb re-analysed the PCR reads in MiXCR, keeping a single row per CDR3 protein. This sample has just under 350,000 distinct CDR3 sequences; under 20% occur once, and the top ten carry approximately 44%. The chain recombines TRBV6-4 with TRBJ2-5; D gene unclear. This receptor was taken from a male patient aged 2-9 years who had a stem cell transplant for acute lymphoblastic leukemia, so the T cells may come from the graft donor. The sample was PBMCs, mostly from graft donor cells, taken 360 days after TCRalphabeta/CD19-depleted stem cell transplant. The CDR3 DNA is TGTGCCGGCTGGACGACCCAGTACTTC. Protein product: CAGWTTQYF.